This T cell receptor (beta chain) was found in a study of T cells after yellow fever vaccination. Study information: SMART-Seq v4 Ultra Low Input prepared the low-cell-number fractions.

Regarding this clonotype: Its antigen is undetermined.

This CDR3 has 14 amino acids. V was clipped by 3 bases and J by 3 bases, with 9 bases between them. The germline gives CDR1 SGHTA, CDR2 FQGNSA. Findings of the study overall: Reappearance after the booster was seen for most primary-vaccination clones, at around 95% CD4 and 88% CD8. Weaker, the secondary response had a peak occurring faster, on day 5 versus 15.

UMIs were added to TCR cDNA along with a universal primer site when it was made by 5'RACE template switching. Each CDR3 protein gets one entry after TCRdb re-called the 5' RACE reads with MiXCR. The profile covers about 170,000 distinct CDR3 sequences, with about 6% appearing a single time and less than 3.5% taken by the ten largest. The input for sequencing was CD4+ T cells sorted from PBMCs, taken on the day of the first yellow fever vaccination. This TCR came from a man aged 18 to 29 who received the YFV17D yellow fever vaccine. The chain has TRBV7-2 and TRBJ1-5, with D tentatively TRBD1 (6 bases). This CDR3 is CASSFNRANQPQHF. The CDR3 nucleotides read TGTGCCAGCAGCTTTAACAGGGCCAATCAGCCCCAGCATTTT.